This paragraph covers one T cell receptor beta chain sequence. The target antigen is unknown. The data stem from a study of shared clonotypes between healthy human individuals. Regarding the study as a whole: Memory subsets had estimated richness that was generally smaller than that of naive subsets. Approximately 5% was the fraction of naive CD4 clonotypes found shared across several donors.

Clones were read by immunoSEQ multiplex PCR, and TCRdb kept only the in-frame ones, dropping some. Of over 2 million clones in the sample, 85% to 95% are singletons; the top ten hold roughly 0.13%. Trimming removed 8 bases from V and 1 base from J, with 8 bases in between. The germline gives CDR1 MNHNY, CDR2 SVGAGI (reference sequence). CDR3 length equals 13 residues. This receptor was identified in a man aged 18 to 30 in good health. Sequencing was done on a sample of naive CD4+ T cells sorted from blood. Subset described: CD45RA+ positively selected. The chain is built from TRBV6-6 and TRBJ2-2; D is unresolved. The CDR3 DNA reads TGTGCCAGCCGGACGGAGAACACCGGGGAGCTGTTTTTT. Residues: CASRTENTGELFF.